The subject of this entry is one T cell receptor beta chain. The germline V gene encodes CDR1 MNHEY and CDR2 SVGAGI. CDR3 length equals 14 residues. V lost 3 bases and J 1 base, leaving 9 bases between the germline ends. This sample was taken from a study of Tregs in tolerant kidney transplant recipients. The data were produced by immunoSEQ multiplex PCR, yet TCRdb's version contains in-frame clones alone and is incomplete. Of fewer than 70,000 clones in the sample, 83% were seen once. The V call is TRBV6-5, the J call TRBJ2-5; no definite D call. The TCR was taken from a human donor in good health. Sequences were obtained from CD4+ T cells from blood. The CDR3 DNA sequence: TGTGCCAGCAGTTATCTAATTGCCCAAGAGACCCAGTACTTC. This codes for CASSYLIAQETQYF.